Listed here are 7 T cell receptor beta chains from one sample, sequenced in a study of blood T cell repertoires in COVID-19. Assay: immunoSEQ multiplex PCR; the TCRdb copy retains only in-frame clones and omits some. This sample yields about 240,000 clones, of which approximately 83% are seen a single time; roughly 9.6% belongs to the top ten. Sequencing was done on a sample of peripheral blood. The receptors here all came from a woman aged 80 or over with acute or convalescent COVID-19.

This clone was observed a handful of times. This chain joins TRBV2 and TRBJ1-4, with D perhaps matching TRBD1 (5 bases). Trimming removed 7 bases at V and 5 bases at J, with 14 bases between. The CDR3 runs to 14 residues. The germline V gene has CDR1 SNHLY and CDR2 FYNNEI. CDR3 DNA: TGTGCCAGCACCCCCGACAGCCTCAATGAAAAACTGTTTTTT. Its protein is CASTPDSLNEKLFF.

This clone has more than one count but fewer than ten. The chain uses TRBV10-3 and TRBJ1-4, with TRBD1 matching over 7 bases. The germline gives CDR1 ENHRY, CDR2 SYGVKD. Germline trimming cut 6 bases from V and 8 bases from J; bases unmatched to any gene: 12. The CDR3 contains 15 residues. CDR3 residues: CAISNGQDGGEKLFF. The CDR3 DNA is TGTGCCATCAGCAATGGACAGGATGGAGGCGAAAAACTGTTTTTT.

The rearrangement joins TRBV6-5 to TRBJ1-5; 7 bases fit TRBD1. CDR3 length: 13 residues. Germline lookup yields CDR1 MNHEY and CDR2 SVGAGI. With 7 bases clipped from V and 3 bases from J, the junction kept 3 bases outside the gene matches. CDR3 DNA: TGTGCCAGCACACAGGGGTTCAATCAGCCCCAGCATTTT. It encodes CASTQGFNQPQHF.

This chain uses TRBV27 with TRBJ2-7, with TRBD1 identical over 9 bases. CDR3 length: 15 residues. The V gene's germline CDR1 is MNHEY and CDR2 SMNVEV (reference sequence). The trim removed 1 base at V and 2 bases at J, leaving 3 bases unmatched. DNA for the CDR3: TGTGCCAGCAGTTTATACGGGACAGGGACCTACGAGCAGTACTTC. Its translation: CASSLYGTGTYEQYF.

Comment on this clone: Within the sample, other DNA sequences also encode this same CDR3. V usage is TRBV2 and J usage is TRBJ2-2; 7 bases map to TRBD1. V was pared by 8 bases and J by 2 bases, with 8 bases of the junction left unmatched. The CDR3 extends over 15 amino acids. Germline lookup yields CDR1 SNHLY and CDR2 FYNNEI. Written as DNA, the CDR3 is TGTGCCAGCCTTGAGGGACAGCTAAACACCGGGGAGCTGTTTTTT. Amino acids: CASLEGQLNTGELFF.

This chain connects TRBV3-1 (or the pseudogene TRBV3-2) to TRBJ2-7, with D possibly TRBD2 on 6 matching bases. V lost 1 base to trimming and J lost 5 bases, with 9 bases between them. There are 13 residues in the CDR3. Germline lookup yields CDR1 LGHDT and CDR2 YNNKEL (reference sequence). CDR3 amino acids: CASSQVGGNEQYF. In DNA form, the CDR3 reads TGTGCCAGCAGCCAAGTAGGAGGGAACGAGCAGTACTTC.

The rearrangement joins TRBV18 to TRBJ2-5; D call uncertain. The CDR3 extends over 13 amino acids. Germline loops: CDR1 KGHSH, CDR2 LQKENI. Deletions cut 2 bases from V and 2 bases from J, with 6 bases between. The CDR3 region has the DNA TGTGCCAGCTCACCATTAGATCAAGAGACCCAGTACTTC. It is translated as CASSPLDQETQYF.